This T cell receptor beta chain was captured in a study of T cells in Graves' hyperthyroidism and ophthalmopathy. This clonotype was observed many times. RNA transcripts provided the source from which TCR beta CDR3 regions were amplified. Carried out on the TCR CDR3, a first-round RT-PCR used the HTBI primer set. TCRdb processed the multiplex PCR reads anew with MiXCR; each CDR3 protein has one entry. The table shows about 360,000 distinct CDR3 sequences, with less than 15% occurring only once. Germline values: CDR1 MRHNA, CDR2 SNTAGT. The CDR3 consists of 13 residues. Trimming shortened V by 2 bases and J by 4 bases, and 8 bases separated the two germline ends.

The material sequenced was blood. J is TRBJ1-2 and V is TRBV6-4; D is possibly TRBD1 (5 bases). The TCR sequence derives from a woman younger than 35 with Graves' hyperthyroidism. CDR3 sequence: CASSDGGSYGYTF. CDR3 coding DNA: TGTGCCAGCAGTGACGGGGGAAGCTATGGCTACACCTTC.